This T cell receptor beta chain emerged from a study of CD8 T cells in ankylosing spondylitis (dated by TCRdb to 2017 to 2019). At the level of the whole study: The study set out to find disease-linked TCR variants by profiling T cell receptor beta repertoires in ankylosing spondylitis patients and healthy donors. The full study cohort was made up of 25 to 30 ankylosing spondylitis patients and about a hundred healthy donors. Peripheral blood samples were taken, and synovial fluid was additionally collected from ankylosing spondylitis patients.

Sequencer: Illumina HiSeq 2500. Quantitative 5'-RACE with molecular barcodes was the method used to prepare the TCR beta libraries. The published analysis was carried out like this. Disease-linked TCR variants were identified with a new computational method built on a probabilistic model of VDJ rearrangement. Through fastp at Q25 and MiXCR, TCRdb rebuilt clones from the public reads, retaining in-frame beta chains. Under each unique CDR3 protein, matching rows form one entry showing the most common genes and DNA. The V and J calls come from TCRdb's annotation, not from the publication. The sample profile shows about 700,000 distinct CDR3 sequences; 15% to 20% of them were found once. Of the sample, about 19% falls within the top ten clones. This clonotype was found many times. It lacks a known antigen. No much larger clone exists at a distance of one base, and base qualities are not known. Paper-wide results and their limitations: According to the report, matched synovial fluid samples from ankylosing spondylitis patients were significantly enriched for the disease-linked clones. A TCR beta motif made up of seven or eight highly homologous amino acid variants appeared to be characteristic of blood from ankylosing spondylitis patients. Some motif variants had previously been reported in the synovial fluid and blood of reactive arthritis patients, which suggests shared mechanisms of disease initiation. The disease-linked clones had a CD8+ phenotype and were found at relatively low frequencies in peripheral blood.

The germline V gene supplies CDR1 MNHEY and CDR2 SVGAGI. Trimming costs V 2 bases and J 8 bases, and their ends lie 16 bases apart. The cysteine opens and the phenylalanine closes a CDR3 of 16 amino acids. Of the read, only the CDR3 DNA is kept; its 48 bases are in frame from base 1. Sequenced input: blood, either unsorted or a sorted T cell fraction (not recorded which). The chain was built from TRBV6-5 and TRBJ1-6; TRBD1 might be the D gene, on 5 matching bases. The clonotype was recovered from a male donor with ankylosing spondylitis. The sequenced DNA: TGTGCCAGCAGTTACCAGGCGGCGACAGAGGATTCACCCCTCCACTTT. Its product reads: CASSYQAATEDSPLHF.